This T cell receptor beta chain was documented in a study of blood T cell repertoires in COVID-19. Study in general: From the United States, Italy and Spain came samples of acute and convalescent COVID-19. Nucleic acid was either cDNA or gDNA, and it came from T cells, B-cell-depleted T cells, or PBMCs.

V lost 11 bases, J lost 1 base, and 11 bases lay in between. Germline V gives CDR1 KGHSH, CDR2 LQKENI. This CDR3 comprises 12 residues. Per the original methods: The authors estimated nucleated cell counts from reference gene primer amplification. Clones were read by immunoSEQ multiplex PCR, and TCRdb kept only the in-frame ones, dropping some. V and J calls plus clone size are reproduced from that table; the DNA served to infer D and trimming. Altogether under 300,000 clones are present, around 84% being singletons, with the ten largest covering less than 8.5%. The clonotype was recovered from an older woman with active or convalescent COVID-19. Sequencing used peripheral blood. J is TRBJ1-1 and V is TRBV18, with D perhaps matching TRBD1 (6 bases). CDR3 in DNA: TGTGCCGGCCAGGGGTCGAACACTGAAGCTTTCTTT. Its protein is CAGQGSNTEAFF.